The rows below give T cell receptor beta chains drawn from one sample of a study of blood T cell repertoires in COVID-19. TCRdb's table, derived via immunoSEQ multiplex PCR, lists solely in-frame clones and lacks some. Found here are a few hundred thousand clones, approximately 89% of them singletons; the top ten hold roughly 12%. What was sequenced was peripheral blood. The receptors stem from a woman between 45 and 65 years old with COVID-19, enrolled during active disease. The CDR3 runs from the conserved cysteine through the conserved F or W. The D gene is left open where the match is weak. The size field is filled for only some rows; it gives once, few, many or a size class.

J,D,V,size,CDR3,DNA
TRBJ1-4,-,TRBV29-1,-,CSAARVEGEKLFF,TGCAGCGCCGCGCGGGTAGAAGGGGAAAAACTGTTTTTT
TRBJ1-5,-,TRBV30,-,CAWRERGRQPQHF,TGTGCCTGGAGAGAAAGGGGCCGACAGCCCCAGCATTTT
TRBJ2-3,TRBD1,TRBV6-5,-,CASSLGGQGIATQYF,TGTGCCAGCAGTCTTGGGGGACAGGGGATTGCTACGCAGTATTTT
TRBJ1-5,TRBD1,TRBV18,-,CASSLGTGGRNQPQHF,TGTGCCAGCTCTTTGGGGACAGGGGGACGCAATCAGCCCCAGCATTTT
TRBJ2-7,-,TRBV3-1/TRBV3-2,-,CASSQALARIEQYF,TGTGCCAGCAGCCAAGCTCTAGCGAGAATCGAGCAGTACTTC
TRBJ1-2,-,TRBV12-5,once,CASGFGGPKYGYTF,TGTGCTAGTGGTTTCGGAGGGCCGAAATATGGCTACACCTTC
TRBJ2-2,-,TRBV11-1,-,CASSIYRATGELFF,TGTGCCAGCAGCATCTACAGGGCCACCGGGGAGCTGTTTTTT
TRBJ2-3,-,TRBV5-4,-,CASSLAIHQTDTQYF,TGTGCCAGCAGCTTGGCCATCCACCAGACAGATACGCAGTATTTT
TRBJ1-2,TRBD1,TRBV4-1,-,CASSQQGVLNYGYTF,TGCGCCAGCAGCCAACAGGGGGTGCTTAACTATGGCTACACCTTC
TRBJ1-1,-,TRBV27,-,CASSLKSEELMNTEAFF,TGTGCCAGCAGTTTAAAATCGGAGGAACTAATGAACACTGAAGCTTTCTTT
TRBJ2-1,TRBD2,TRBV3-1/TRBV3-2,-,CASSQTGGAAGEQFF,TGTGCCAGCAGCCAGACCGGGGGGGCCGCAGGTGAGCAGTTCTTC
TRBJ2-7,TRBD1,TRBV30,-,CALGQYQSSYEQYF,TGTGCCTTGGGACAGTATCAAAGCTCCTACGAGCAGTACTTC
TRBJ2-2,TRBD2,TRBV11-2,-,CASSFRRRGAGELFF,TGTGCCAGCAGCTTCCGGAGGCGGGGGGCTGGGGAGCTGTTTTTT
TRBJ2-3,TRBD2,TRBV5-8,-,CASSLSGVTDTQYF,TGTGCCAGCAGCTTAAGCGGGGTCACAGATACGCAGTATTTT
TRBJ1-3,-,TRBV30,-,CAWRRKFSGNTIYF,TGTGCCTGGAGGCGGAAATTCTCTGGAAACACCATATATTTT
TRBJ1-6,TRBD1,TRBV2,-,CASRDRFGSPLHF,TGTGCCAGCAGGGACAGGTTTGGTTCACCCCTCCACTTT
TRBJ1-1,TRBD1,TRBV5-4,-,CASSPQGTEAFF,TGTGCCAGCAGCCCACAGGGGACTGAAGCTTTCTTT
TRBJ2-7,TRBD1,TRBV5-1,-,CASSPRTGSSHEQYF,TGCGCCAGCAGCCCTCGGACAGGGAGTTCCCACGAGCAGTACTTC
TRBJ1-1,-,TRBV5-1,-,CASSLFTARGTEAFF,TGCGCCAGCAGCTTATTTACCGCCCGAGGCACTGAAGCTTTCTTT
TRBJ1-1,TRBD1,TRBV19,-,CASSRGENTEAFF,TGTGCCAGCTCCAGGGGGGAGAACACTGAAGCTTTCTTT
TRBJ2-2,-,TRBV11-2,-,CASSLYGTYTGELFF,TGTGCCAGCAGCCTCTACGGGACATACACCGGGGAGCTGTTTTTT
TRBJ2-1,TRBD2,TRBV7-3,-,CASSLGLAGGPYNEQFF,TGTGCCAGCAGCCTGGGGCTAGCGGGGGGACCCTACAATGAGCAGTTCTTC
TRBJ2-3,-,TRBV28,-,CASSLDGGTDTQYF,TGTGCCAGCAGTCTTGACGGGGGCACAGATACGCAGTATTTT
TRBJ1-1,-,TRBV9,-,CASSVITGNTEAFF,TGTGCCAGCAGCGTCATTACGGGAAACACTGAAGCTTTCTTT
TRBJ1-1,-,TRBV3-1/TRBV3-2,-,CASSQGEGTEAFF,TGTGCCAGCAGCCAGGGGGAGGGGACTGAAGCTTTCTTT
TRBJ1-2,TRBD1,TRBV10-3,few,CAISETLQGADGYTF,TGTGCCATCAGTGAGACATTACAGGGGGCCGATGGCTACACCTTC
TRBJ1-2,-,TRBV19,-,CASSIQGWMNYGYTF,TGTGCCAGTAGTATACAGGGATGGATGAACTATGGCTACACCTTC
TRBJ1-1,-,TRBV14,-,CASSQDGGRVGDEAFF,TGTGCCAGCAGCCAAGATGGGGGCAGGGTCGGGGATGAAGCTTTCTTT
TRBJ1-5,-,TRBV19,-,CASSIGQGNNQPQHF,TGTGCCAGTAGTATAGGGCAGGGGAACAATCAGCCCCAGCATTTT
TRBJ1-1,TRBD1,TRBV14,-,CASSPQTGDGVVF,TGTGCCAGCAGCCCCCAAACAGGGGACGGGGTAGTCTTT
TRBJ1-1,-,TRBV29-1,-,CSVTPQRNTEAFF,TGCAGCGTTACGCCGCAGCGTAACACTGAAGCTTTCTTT
TRBJ2-1,TRBD2,TRBV6-2/TRBV6-3,-,CASSYFQRGLGDEQFF,TGTGCCAGCAGTTACTTCCAGCGGGGGTTAGGCGATGAGCAGTTCTTC
TRBJ1-5,-,TRBV19,-,CASLDREHQPQHF,TGTGCCAGCCTGGACAGAGAGCACCAGCCCCAGCATTTT
TRBJ1-2,-,TRBV2,-,CASSERGPGPYGYTF,TGTGCCAGCAGTGAGCGGGGACCAGGTCCCTATGGCTACACCTTC
TRBJ1-1,TRBD1,TRBV5-1,-,CASRGAGQLNTEAFF,TGCGCCAGCAGAGGGGCGGGACAGTTGAACACTGAAGCTTTCTTT
TRBJ1-1,-,TRBV6-1,-,CASSEAGSETEAFF,TGTGCCAGCAGTGAAGCGGGGAGCGAAACTGAAGCTTTCTTT
TRBJ2-7,TRBD1,TRBV29-1,-,CSVTGQGTYEQYF,TGCAGCGTTACCGGACAGGGAACCTACGAGCAGTACTTC
TRBJ1-1,-,TRBV28,-,CASSFWEDTEAFF,TGTGCCAGCAGTTTTTGGGAGGACACTGAAGCTTTCTTT
TRBJ1-5,-,TRBV10-1,few,CATLLGHPNQPQHF,TGCGCCACCTTACTGGGACACCCGAATCAGCCCCAGCATTTT
TRBJ2-5,TRBD1,TRBV6-2/TRBV6-3,once,CASSRPGQGQETQYF,TGTGCCAGCAGCCGTCCTGGACAGGGACAAGAGACCCAGTACTTC
TRBJ2-1,-,TRBV30,-,CAWSSRTLDSHSYNEQFF,TGTGCCTGGAGTTCACGAACCCTCGACAGTCACTCCTACAATGAGCAGTTCTTC
TRBJ1-1,-,TRBV5-4,-,CASSLALNTEAFF,TGTGCCAGCAGCTTGGCACTAAACACTGAAGCTTTCTTT
TRBJ1-1,-,TRBV10-3,once,CAISAGGTEAFF,TGTGCCATCAGTGCGGGGGGGACTGAAGCTTTCTTT
TRBJ2-7,TRBD1,TRBV29-1,-,CSVALGQGAYEQYF,TGCAGCGTTGCCCTCGGCCAGGGGGCTTACGAGCAGTACTTC
TRBJ1-5,TRBD1,TRBV2,once,CASSERGTGLSNQPQHF,TGTGCCAGCAGTGAAAGGGGGACAGGGTTGAGCAATCAGCCCCAGCATTTT
TRBJ1-4,-,TRBV11-2,-,CASSSGEKLFF,TGTGCCAGCAGCTCAGGGGAAAAACTGTTTTTT
TRBJ1-4,TRBD1,TRBV29-1,once,CSVQGQGLNEKLFF,TGCAGCGTCCAGGGACAGGGTCTTAATGAAAAACTGTTTTTT
TRBJ1-3,-,TRBV7-7,-,CASSDSPGNTIYF,TGTGCCAGCAGCGACAGTCCTGGAAACACCATATATTTT
TRBJ2-1,-,TRBV7-3,-,CASSSNNEQFF,TGTGCCAGCAGCTCAAACAATGAGCAGTTCTTC
TRBJ1-2,TRBD1,TRBV9,-,CASSVGGTGIGYTF,TGTGCCAGCAGCGTAGGTGGGACAGGGATTGGCTACACCTTC
TRBJ1-2,-,TRBV9,-,CASSFEEQGYGYTF,TGTGCCAGCAGTTTTGAGGAGCAGGGGTATGGCTACACCTTC
TRBJ1-3,TRBD1,TRBV9,-,CASSAVPGQGTRASGNTIYF,TGTGCCAGCAGCGCCGTCCCGGGACAGGGGACCAGAGCGTCTGGAAACACCATATATTTT
TRBJ2-5,TRBD1,TRBV19,-,CASSIGGQAKQETQYF,TGTGCCAGTAGTATAGGGGGACAGGCCAAGCAAGAGACCCAGTACTTC
TRBJ2-1,TRBD2,TRBV10-3,-,CAISEPSGGFYNEQFF,TGTGCCATCAGTGAGCCTAGCGGGGGGTTCTACAATGAGCAGTTCTTC
TRBJ2-5,TRBD1,TRBV3-1/TRBV3-2,-,CASSQVRGTGGRIAQYF,TGTGCCAGCAGCCAGGTCCGTGGGACAGGGGGCCGGATAGCCCAGTACTTC
TRBJ1-4,TRBD1,TRBV10-3,few,CAISEPTGGNEKLFF,TGTGCCATCAGTGAGCCGACAGGGGGGAATGAAAAACTGTTTTTT
TRBJ2-1,-,TRBV19,-,CASSIAPVNEQFF,TGTGCCAGTAGTATAGCTCCGGTCAATGAGCAGTTCTTC
TRBJ2-3,-,TRBV14,once,CASSPDIPSTDTQYF,TGTGCCAGCAGCCCCGACATACCTAGCACAGATACGCAGTATTTT
TRBJ2-3,-,TRBV27,-,CASMIVGGPDTQYF,TGTGCCAGCATGATAGTGGGGGGGCCAGATACGCAGTATTTT
TRBJ1-3,-,TRBV5-1,-,CASSFSGGPVSGNTIYF,TGCGCCAGCAGCTTCAGCGGGGGTCCGGTCTCTGGAAACACCATATATTTT